This is a list of T cell receptor beta chains from one sample in a study of blood T cell repertoires in COVID-19. Generated by immunoSEQ multiplex PCR, the TCRdb table keeps only in-frame clones and is missing some. Of 140,000 or so clones listed, roughly 89% are singletons. The sequencing input was peripheral blood. The source of these receptors is a human donor in a cohort sampled during active COVID-19. CDR3s include the opening cysteine and the closing phenylalanine or tryptophan. D genes are given only for firm matches. Only some rows state a clone size, as once, few, many or a class for expanded clones.

>TRBV6-1|TRBJ1-3|.|.
CASSESGLIGNTIYF
TGTGCCAGCAGTGAATCAGGTCTGATTGGAAACACCATATATTTT
>TRBV28|TRBJ2-5|once|.
CASSRDTELAQYF
TGTGCCAGCAGTCGGGACACAGAATTGGCCCAGTACTTC
>TRBV4-1|TRBJ2-7|.|.
CASSQVGGSYEQYF
TGCGCCAGCAGCCAAGTAGGGGGATCCTACGAGCAGTACTTC
>TRBV6-6|TRBJ1-5|.|TRBD1
CASSLTGGLLLGNQPQHF
TGTGCCAGCAGTCTGACAGGGGGCTTATTGTTGGGCAATCAGCCCCAGCATTTT
>TRBV5-1|TRBJ1-2|.|TRBD1
CASSLNGRGLVYGYTF
TGCGCCAGCAGCTTGAATGGCAGGGGGCTTGTCTATGGCTACACCTTC
>TRBV3-1/TRBV3-2|TRBJ2-3|.|.
CASSQDRGAVTDTQYF
TGTGCCAGCAGCCAAGATCGGGGGGCGGTCACAGATACGCAGTATTTT
>TRBV7-8|TRBJ2-7|.|.
CASSKGTLASYEQYF
TGTGCCAGCAGCAAAGGCACCCTAGCTTCCTACGAGCAGTACTTC
>TRBV27|TRBJ1-5|few|.
CASSLSYNQPQHF
TGTGCCAGCAGTTTATCTTACAATCAGCCCCAGCATTTT
>TRBV6-1|TRBJ1-3|.|.
CASSEHSSGNTIYF
TGTGCCAGCAGTGAACACAGCTCTGGAAACACCATATATTTT
>TRBV5-4|TRBJ2-5|.|.
CASSPRARQETQYF
TGTGCCAGCAGCCCGAGGGCTAGACAAGAGACCCAGTACTTC
>TRBV4-1|TRBJ1-2|once|TRBD1
CASSYLTGGVYGYTF
TGCGCCAGCAGCTACCTCACAGGGGGTGTCTATGGCTACACCTTC
>TRBV6-5|TRBJ2-7|.|.
CASSSDRTASYEQYF
TGTGCCAGCAGTTCGGACAGAACTGCCTCCTACGAGCAGTACTTC
>TRBV7-2|TRBJ2-5|.|.
CASSINGETQYF
TGTGCCAGCAGCATTAACGGAGAGACCCAGTACTTC
>TRBV4-1|TRBJ2-7|.|TRBD1
CASSRTSGTETYEQYF
TGCGCCAGCAGCCGAACCTCCGGGACAGAAACCTACGAGCAGTACTTC
>TRBV9|TRBJ2-1|.|.
CASSVTGNEQFF
TGTGCCAGCAGCGTAACCGGGAATGAGCAGTTCTTC
>TRBV7-2|TRBJ2-1|.|.
CASSSQGGPPYNEQFF
TGTGCCAGCAGCTCCCAGGGCGGTCCACCTTACAATGAGCAGTTCTTC
>TRBV11-2|TRBJ2-7|.|.
CASRVMDSLSYEQYF
TGTGCCAGCAGGGTGATGGACAGCCTCTCCTACGAGCAGTACTTC
>TRBV29-1|TRBJ1-2|.|.
CSVDGGYYGYTF
TGCAGCGTTGACGGGGGGTACTATGGCTACACCTTC
>TRBV30|TRBJ1-5|once|.
CAWGQSDNQPQHF
TGTGCCTGGGGACAGTCTGACAATCAGCCCCAGCATTTT
>TRBV6-2/TRBV6-3|TRBJ1-2|.|TRBD1
CASSSGQGAKYGYTF
TGTGCCAGCAGTTCCGGACAGGGGGCAAAGTATGGCTACACCTTC
>TRBV6-1|TRBJ2-7|.|.
CASSDPGWEQYF
TGTGCCAGCAGTGATCCAGGGTGGGAGCAGTACTTC
>TRBV6-2/TRBV6-3|TRBJ1-2|.|.
CASSYSRGRGYGYTF
TGTGCCAGCAGTTACTCCCGCGGCAGGGGCTATGGCTACACCTTC
>TRBV3-1/TRBV3-2|TRBJ1-5|.|.
CASSQDTGEGQPQHF
TGTGCCAGCAGCCAAGATACCGGGGAGGGACAGCCCCAGCATTTT
>TRBV7-6|TRBJ1-4|once|TRBD1
CASSLDPGGREKLFF
TGTGCCAGCAGCTTAGATCCAGGGGGACGGGAAAAACTGTTTTTT
>TRBV5-4|TRBJ1-4|.|.
CASSQGSNEKLFF
TGTGCCAGCTCACAGGGCTCCAATGAAAAACTGTTTTTT
>TRBV6-5|TRBJ1-1|.|TRBD1
CASQWDRGVTEAFF
TGTGCCAGCCAATGGGACAGGGGGGTCACTGAAGCTTTCTTT
>TRBV5-1|TRBJ2-7|.|.
CASSLVGGGGEQYF
TGCGCCAGCAGCTTGGTGGGCGGGGGCGGCGAGCAGTACTTC
>TRBV11-2|TRBJ2-7|.|TRBD1
CASSLDRVGEQYF
TGTGCCAGCAGCCTCGACAGGGTAGGCGAGCAGTACTTC
>TRBV2|TRBJ2-1|.|.
CAIRDYNEQFF
TGTGCCATCCGGGACTACAATGAGCAGTTCTTC
>TRBV6-2/TRBV6-3|TRBJ1-2|.|.
CASSSQGLGYGYTF
TGTGCCAGCAGTTCGCAGGGGCTAGGGTATGGCTACACCTTC
>TRBV5-4|TRBJ1-2|.|.
CASSLPGHSNYGYTF
TGTGCCAGCAGCTTGCCCGGACATTCTAACTATGGCTACACCTTC
>TRBV7-2|TRBJ2-4|.|.
CASSLSLEFLNIQYF
TGTGCCAGCAGCTTAAGCCTCGAATTTTTAAACATTCAGTACTTC
>TRBV6-5|TRBJ1-2|.|.
CASSYSLSNYGYTF
TGTGCCAGCAGTTACTCTCTCTCTAACTATGGCTACACCTTC
>TRBV4-3|TRBJ1-5|.|.
CASSQGGAGQPQHF
TGCGCCAGCAGCCAAGGAGGGGCGGGGCAGCCCCAGCATTTT
>TRBV19|TRBJ2-1|.|.
CASSVHRNNEQFF
TGTGCCAGTAGTGTTCACAGGAACAATGAGCAGTTCTTC
>TRBV9|TRBJ2-7|.|TRBD1
CASSVSGQYAEQYF
TGTGCCAGCAGCGTATCGGGACAGTATGCCGAGCAGTACTTC
>TRBV4-1|TRBJ2-2|.|TRBD1
CASSHQGAWTGELFF
TGCGCCAGCAGCCATCAGGGGGCTTGGACCGGGGAGCTGTTTTTT
>TRBV7-3|TRBJ2-5|.|.
CASSPAGRGQETQYF
TGTGCCAGCAGCCCCGCCGGCAGGGGCCAAGAGACCCAGTACTTC
>TRBV3-1/TRBV3-2|TRBJ2-3|.|TRBD2
CASSKRGRTDTQYF
TGTGCCAGCAGCAAGCGGGGGCGCACAGATACGCAGTATTTT
>TRBV5-6|TRBJ1-2|.|TRBD1
CASSFDRGGYTF
TGTGCCAGCAGCTTCGACAGGGGTGGCTACACCTTC
>TRBV9|TRBJ2-1|.|.
CASSVDVVPGAYNEQFF
TGTGCCAGCAGCGTAGATGTAGTCCCGGGGGCCTACAATGAGCAGTTCTTC
>TRBV3-1/TRBV3-2|TRBJ1-5|.|.
CASSQDLRLWQPQHF
TGTGCCAGCAGCCAAGACCTGAGGTTGTGGCAGCCCCAGCATTTT
>TRBV29-1|TRBJ1-1|.|TRBD1
CSARDSMNTEAFF
TGCAGCGCCCGGGACAGCATGAACACTGAAGCTTTCTTT
>TRBV30|TRBJ1-1|.|.
CAWSVSLGNTEAFF
TGTGCCTGGAGTGTAAGCCTCGGGAACACTGAAGCTTTCTTT
>TRBV7-2|TRBJ2-5|once|TRBD2
CASSQRRGGETQYF
TGTGCCAGCAGCCAGCGGCGGGGGGGAGAGACCCAGTACTTC
>TRBV2|TRBJ1-2|once|TRBD1
CASSPLGTGGSTF
TGTGCCAGCAGTCCATTGGGGACAGGGGGTTCAACCTTC
>TRBV6-5|TRBJ1-1|.|.
CASGPGGPEAFF
TGTGCCAGCGGCCCTGGGGGCCCTGAAGCTTTCTTT
>TRBV19|TRBJ2-3|.|TRBD1
CASSGSGTGMDTQYF
TGTGCCAGTAGTGGATCCGGGACAGGTATGGATACGCAGTATTTT
>TRBV4-1|TRBJ1-2|.|TRBD1
CASSLRTGLYGYTF
TGCGCCAGCAGCCTCAGGACAGGACTCTATGGCTACACCTTC
>TRBV19|TRBJ2-2|.|.
CASSTQGDTGELFF
TGTGCCAGTAGTACCCAGGGTGACACCGGGGAGCTGTTTTTT
>TRBV27|TRBJ1-1|.|TRBD1
CASSPSTGWNTEAFF
TGTGCCAGCAGTCCCTCGACAGGGTGGAATACTGAAGCTTTCTTT
>TRBV7-2|TRBJ2-1|once|.
CASSLPPFVDEQFF
TGTGCCAGCAGCTTACCTCCCTTCGTTGATGAGCAGTTCTTC
>TRBV11-3|TRBJ1-1|.|TRBD1
CASSLEGTGKSTEAFF
TGTGCCAGCAGCTTAGAGGGGACAGGGAAGAGCACTGAAGCTTTCTTT
>TRBV7-9|TRBJ2-2|once|.
CASGVGEMNTGELFF
TGTGCCAGCGGCGTCGGGGAGATGAACACCGGGGAGCTGTTTTTT
>TRBV6-5|TRBJ2-3|.|TRBD1
CASSPRGPPDTQYF
TGTGCCAGCAGTCCTAGGGGGCCCCCAGATACGCAGTATTTT
>TRBV27|TRBJ1-6|.|TRBD1
CASSWTGQINSPLHF
TGTGCCAGCAGTTGGACGGGACAGATTAATTCACCCCTCCACTTT
>TRBV7-3|TRBJ1-3|.|TRBD1
CASSPQPGGRSGNTIYF
TGTGCCAGCAGCCCTCAACCAGGGGGGCGATCTGGAAACACCATATATTTT
>TRBV3-1/TRBV3-2|TRBJ2-5|.|.
CASSQEIGGLETQYF
TGTGCCAGCAGCCAAGAGATTGGGGGGTTGGAGACCCAGTACTTC
>TRBV11-2|TRBJ1-2|.|.
CASSLEGKANYGYTF
TGTGCCAGCAGCTTAGAGGGCAAAGCTAACTATGGCTACACCTTC
>TRBV30|TRBJ2-1|.|TRBD2
CAWSVGGGLSSYNEQFF
TGTGCCTGGAGTGTTGGGGGAGGGCTAAGCTCCTACAATGAGCAGTTCTTC